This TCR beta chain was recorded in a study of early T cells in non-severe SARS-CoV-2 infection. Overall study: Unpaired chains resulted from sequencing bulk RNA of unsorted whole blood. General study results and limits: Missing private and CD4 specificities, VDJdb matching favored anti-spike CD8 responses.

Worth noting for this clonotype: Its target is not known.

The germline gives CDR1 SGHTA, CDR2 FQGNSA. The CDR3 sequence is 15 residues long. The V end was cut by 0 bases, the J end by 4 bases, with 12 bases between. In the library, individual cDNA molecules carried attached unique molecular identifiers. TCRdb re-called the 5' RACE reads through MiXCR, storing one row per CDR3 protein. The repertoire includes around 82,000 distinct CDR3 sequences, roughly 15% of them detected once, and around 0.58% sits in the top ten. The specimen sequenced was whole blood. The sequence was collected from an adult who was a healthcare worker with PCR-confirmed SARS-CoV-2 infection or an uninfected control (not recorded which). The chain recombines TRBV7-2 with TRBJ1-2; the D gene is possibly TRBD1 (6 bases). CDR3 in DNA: TGTGCCAGCAGCTTAGCGTCAGGGGCAGGCTATGGCTACACCTTC. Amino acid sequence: CASSLASGAGYGYTF. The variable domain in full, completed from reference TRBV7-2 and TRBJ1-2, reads GAGVSQSPSNKVTEKGKDVELRCDPISGHTALYWYRQSLGQGLEFLIYFQGNSAPDKSGLPSDRFSAERTGGSVSTLTIQRTQQEDSAVYLCASSLASGAGYGYTFGSGTRLTVV.